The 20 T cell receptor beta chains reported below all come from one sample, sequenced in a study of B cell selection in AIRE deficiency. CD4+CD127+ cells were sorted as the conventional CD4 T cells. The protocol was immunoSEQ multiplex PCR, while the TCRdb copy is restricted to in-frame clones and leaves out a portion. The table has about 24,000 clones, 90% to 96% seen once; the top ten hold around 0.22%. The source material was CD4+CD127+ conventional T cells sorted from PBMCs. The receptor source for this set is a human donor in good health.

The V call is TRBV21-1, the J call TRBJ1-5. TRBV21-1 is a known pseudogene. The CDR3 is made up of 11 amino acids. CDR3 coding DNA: TGTGCCAGCAGCAAAAATCAGCCCCAGCATTTT. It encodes CASSKNQPQHF.

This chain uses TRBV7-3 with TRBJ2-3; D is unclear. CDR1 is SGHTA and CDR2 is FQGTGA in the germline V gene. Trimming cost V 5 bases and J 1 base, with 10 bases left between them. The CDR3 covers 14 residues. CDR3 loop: CASSKVPGTDTQYF. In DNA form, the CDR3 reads TGTGCCAGCAGCAAGGTCCCTGGCACAGATACGCAGTATTTT.

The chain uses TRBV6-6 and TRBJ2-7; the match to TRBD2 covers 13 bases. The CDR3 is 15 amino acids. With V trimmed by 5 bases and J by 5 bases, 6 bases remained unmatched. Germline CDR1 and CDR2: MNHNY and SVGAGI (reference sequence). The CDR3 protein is CASSPTTSGRNEQYF. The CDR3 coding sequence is TGTGCCAGCAGTCCAACGACTAGCGGGAGGAACGAGCAGTACTTC.

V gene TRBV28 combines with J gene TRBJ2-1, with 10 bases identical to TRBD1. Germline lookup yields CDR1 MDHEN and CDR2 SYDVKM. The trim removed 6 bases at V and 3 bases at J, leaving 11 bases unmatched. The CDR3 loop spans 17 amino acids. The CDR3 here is CASRGVNWDRGYNEQFF. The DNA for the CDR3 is TGTGCCAGCAGGGGGGTTAATTGGGACAGGGGCTACAATGAGCAGTTCTTC.

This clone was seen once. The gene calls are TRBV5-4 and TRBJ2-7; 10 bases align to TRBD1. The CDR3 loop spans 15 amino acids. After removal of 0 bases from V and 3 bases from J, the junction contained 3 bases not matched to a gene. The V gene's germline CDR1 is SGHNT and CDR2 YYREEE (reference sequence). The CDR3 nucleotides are TGTGCCAGCAGCTTGGCCGGGACAGGGGTCTACGAGCAGTACTTC. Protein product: CASSLAGTGVYEQYF.

The CDR3: CASSHRQVAKNIQYF. The CDR3 nucleotides read TGTGCCAGCAGTCACCGACAGGTAGCCAAAAACATTCAGTACTTC. This chain connects TRBV28 to TRBJ2-4, with a tentative D call TRBD1 (6 bases). V was clipped by 5 bases and J by 0 bases, with 11 bases between them. The CDR3 is 15 amino acids. Looked up from germline, CDR1 is MDHEN and CDR2 is SYDVKM.

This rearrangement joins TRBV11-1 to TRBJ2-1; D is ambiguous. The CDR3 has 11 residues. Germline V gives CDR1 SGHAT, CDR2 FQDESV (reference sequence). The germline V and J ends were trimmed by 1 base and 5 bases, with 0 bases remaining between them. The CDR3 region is CASSLDNEQFF. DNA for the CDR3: TGTGCCAGCAGCTTAGACAATGAGCAGTTCTTC.

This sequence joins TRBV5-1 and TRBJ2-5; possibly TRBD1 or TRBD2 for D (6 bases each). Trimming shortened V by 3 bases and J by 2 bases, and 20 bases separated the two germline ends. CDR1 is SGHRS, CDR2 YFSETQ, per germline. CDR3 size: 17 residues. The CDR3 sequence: CASSSQTGRWWQETQYF. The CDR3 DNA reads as TGCGCCAGCAGCTCCCAAACAGGGAGGTGGTGGCAAGAGACCCAGTACTTC.

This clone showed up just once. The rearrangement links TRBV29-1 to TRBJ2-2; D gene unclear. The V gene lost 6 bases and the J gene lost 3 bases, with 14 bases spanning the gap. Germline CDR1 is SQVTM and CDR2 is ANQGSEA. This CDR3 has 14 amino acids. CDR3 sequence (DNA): TGCAGCGTGGCTCCGGATCGGGACACCGGGGAGCTGTTTTTT. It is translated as CSVAPDRDTGELFF.

CDR3 loop: CASSLLRQVSGYTF. CDR3 bases: TGTGCCAGCAGCTTACTTAGACAGGTGTCTGGCTACACCTTC. The chain couples TRBV11-3 to TRBJ1-2; D is perhaps TRBD1 (6 bases). There are 14 residues in the CDR3. The germline V and J ends were trimmed by 2 bases and 7 bases, with 14 bases remaining between them. Germline values: CDR1 SGHNT, CDR2 YENEEA.

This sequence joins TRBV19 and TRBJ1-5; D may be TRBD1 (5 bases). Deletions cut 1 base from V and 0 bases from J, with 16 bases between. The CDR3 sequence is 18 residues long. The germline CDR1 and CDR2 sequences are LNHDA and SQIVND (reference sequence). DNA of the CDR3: TGTGCCAGTAGTATAGGGTGGCGGGGACGAAATAGCAATCAGCCCCAGCATTTT. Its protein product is CASSIGWRGRNSNQPQHF.

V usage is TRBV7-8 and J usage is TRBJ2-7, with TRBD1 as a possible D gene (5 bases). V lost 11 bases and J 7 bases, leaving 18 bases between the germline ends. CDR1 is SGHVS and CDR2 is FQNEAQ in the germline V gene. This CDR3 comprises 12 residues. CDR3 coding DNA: TGTGCCCAGGTAGACAGCTCTGGAGAGCAGTACTTC. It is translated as CAQVDSSGEQYF.

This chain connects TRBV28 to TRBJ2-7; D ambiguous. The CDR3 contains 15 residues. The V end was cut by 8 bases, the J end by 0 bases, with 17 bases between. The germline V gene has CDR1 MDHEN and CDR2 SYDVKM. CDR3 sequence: CASRTPNSLSYEQYF. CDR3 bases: TGTGCCAGCCGTACGCCGAATAGTCTCTCCTACGAGCAGTACTTC.

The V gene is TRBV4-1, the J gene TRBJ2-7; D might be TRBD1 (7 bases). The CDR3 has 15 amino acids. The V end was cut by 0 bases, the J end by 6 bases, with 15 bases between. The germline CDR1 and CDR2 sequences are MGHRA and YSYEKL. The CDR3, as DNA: TGCGCCAGCAGCCAAGAGACAGGGACTCGGACCGAGCAGTACTTC. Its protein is CASSQETGTRTEQYF.

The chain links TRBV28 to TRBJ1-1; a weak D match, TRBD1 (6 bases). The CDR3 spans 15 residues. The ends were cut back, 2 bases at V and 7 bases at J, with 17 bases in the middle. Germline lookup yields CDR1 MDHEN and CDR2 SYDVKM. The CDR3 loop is CASSLTPGALYEAFF. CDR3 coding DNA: TGTGCCAGCAGTTTAACTCCAGGGGCCCTTTATGAAGCTTTCTTT.

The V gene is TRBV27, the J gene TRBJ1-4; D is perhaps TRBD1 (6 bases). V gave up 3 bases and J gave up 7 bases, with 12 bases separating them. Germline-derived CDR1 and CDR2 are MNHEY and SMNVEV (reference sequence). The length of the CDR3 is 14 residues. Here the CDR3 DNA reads TGTGCCAGCAGTTTTGCGGGAGGGGGTGAAAAACTGTTTTTT. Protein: CASSFAGGGEKLFF.

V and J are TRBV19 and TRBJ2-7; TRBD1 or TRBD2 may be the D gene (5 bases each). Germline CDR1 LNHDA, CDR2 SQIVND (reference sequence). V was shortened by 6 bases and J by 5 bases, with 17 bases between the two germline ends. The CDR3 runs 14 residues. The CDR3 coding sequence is TGTGCCAGTAGCCGCAGGGTAGGGACCGACGAGCAGTACTTC. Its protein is CASSRRVGTDEQYF.

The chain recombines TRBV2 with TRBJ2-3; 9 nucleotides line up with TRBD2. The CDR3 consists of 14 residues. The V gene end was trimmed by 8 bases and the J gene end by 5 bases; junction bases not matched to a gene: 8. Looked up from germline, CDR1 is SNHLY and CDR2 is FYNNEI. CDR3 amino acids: CASGRTSAGDTQYF. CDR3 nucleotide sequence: TGTGCCAGCGGGAGGACTAGCGCTGGAGATACGCAGTATTTT.

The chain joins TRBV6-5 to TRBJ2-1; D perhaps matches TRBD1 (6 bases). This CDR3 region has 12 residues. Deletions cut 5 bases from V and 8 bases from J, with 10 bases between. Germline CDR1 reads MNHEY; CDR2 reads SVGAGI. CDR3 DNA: TGTGCCAGCAGTGAACAGGGATATGAGCAGTTCTTC. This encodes CASSEQGYEQFF.

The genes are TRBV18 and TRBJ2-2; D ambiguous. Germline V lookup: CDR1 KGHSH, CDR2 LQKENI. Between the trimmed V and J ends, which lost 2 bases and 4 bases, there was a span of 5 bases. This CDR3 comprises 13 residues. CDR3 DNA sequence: TGTGCCAGCTCACCAGGGTTCACCGGGGAGCTGTTTTTT. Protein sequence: CASSPGFTGELFF.